Presented here are 26 T cell receptor beta chains from one specimen sequenced in a study of T cell responses to AZD1222 COVID-19 vaccine. Only in-frame clones appear in the TCRdb table, and some are missing; sequencing was by immunoSEQ multiplex PCR. The table has fewer than 200,000 clones, just under 90% seen once. The starting material was peripheral blood, obtained on day 0 of AZD1222 vaccination. These receptors were collected from an adult in good health.

The CDR3 spells CASSGRGLATTGELFF. DNA for the CDR3: TGTGCCAGCAGTGGGAGAGGACTAGCCACCACCGGGGAGCTGTTTTTT. The genes are TRBV6-1 and TRBJ2-2; 8 nucleotides match TRBD2. Germline V gives CDR1 MNHNS, CDR2 SASEGT. The CDR3 totals 16 residues. V dropped 4 bases and J dropped 4; count of bases not matched to a gene: 8.

The rearrangement links TRBV7-2 to TRBJ2-7; perhaps D is TRBD1 or TRBD2 (5 bases each). CDR3 length: 14 residues. From germline, CDR1 is SGHTA and CDR2 FQGNSA. V lost 5 bases to trimming and J lost 3 bases, with 14 bases between them. As DNA, the CDR3 is TGTGCCAGCAGCGTAGGAGGAGGACACTACGAGCAGTACTTC. This encodes CASSVGGGHYEQYF. Full variable domain (outside the CDR3, taken from reference TRBV7-2 and TRBJ2-7): GAGVSQSPSNKVTEKGKDVELRCDPISGHTALYWYRQSLGQGLEFLIYFQGNSAPDKSGLPSDRFSAERTGGSVSTLTIQRTQQEDSAVYLCASSVGGGHYEQYFGPGTRLTVT.

CDR3 sequence (DNA): TGTGCCAGCAAAGGACAGGACCGCTACGAGCAGTACTTC. Protein sequence: CASKGQDRYEQYF. The chain recombines TRBV5-8 with TRBJ2-7; 7 bases line up with TRBD1. CDR3 length: 13 residues. The germline V gene has CDR1 SGHTS and CDR2 YDEGEE. The V gene end was trimmed by 6 bases and the J gene end by 3 bases; junction bases not matched to a gene: 6.

The chain uses TRBV5-4 and TRBJ2-3, with 10 bases fitting TRBD2. The V segment lost 5 bases and the J segment 1 base; nucleotides outside the gene matches: 4. CDR3 length: 15 residues. From germline, CDR1 is SGHNT and CDR2 YYREEE (reference sequence). In nucleotides, the CDR3 is TGTGCCAGCAGGAGAGGGACTAGCGGCACAGATACGCAGTATTTT. It encodes CASRRGTSGTDTQYF.

The chain recombines TRBV7-2 with TRBJ2-1, with D unresolved. Germline values: CDR1 SGHTA, CDR2 FQGNSA. The ends were cut back, 2 bases at V and 3 bases at J, with 14 bases in the middle. This CDR3 has 16 amino acids. The CDR3 is CASSLRAGVLYNEQFF. DNA for the CDR3: TGTGCCAGCAGCTTACGGGCTGGCGTTCTCTACAATGAGCAGTTCTTC.

The genes are TRBV6-4 and TRBJ1-6; D not certain. From germline, CDR1 is MRHNA and CDR2 SNTAGT. This CDR3 has 13 residues. Trimming removed 3 bases from V and 6 bases from J, with 6 bases in between. In DNA, the CDR3 is TGTGCCAGCAGTGAGACTTTTAATTCACCCCTCCACTTT. Translated, it gives CASSETFNSPLHF.

This chain connects TRBV11-2 to TRBJ1-2, with D tentatively TRBD1 (6 bases). This CDR3 comprises 14 residues. Between the trimmed V and J ends, which lost 0 bases and 8 bases, there was a span of 13 bases. Germline loops: CDR1 SGHAT, CDR2 FQNNGV. DNA of the CDR3: TGTGCCAGCAGCTTAGATCGGGAGACAGGAGGCTACACCTTC. Translated: CASSLDRETGGYTF.

V gene TRBV4-2 combines with J gene TRBJ2-5; TRBD2 matches at 13 bases. V trimming: 0 bases; J trimming: 5 bases; junction bases outside the gene matches: 6. Germline CDR1 is LGHNA and CDR2 is YNFKEQ. This CDR3 region has 17 residues. The CDR3 reads CASSQDRLAGGRETQYF. In DNA, the CDR3 is TGTGCCAGCAGCCAAGATCGACTAGCGGGGGGAAGGGAGACCCAGTACTTC.

The CDR3 loop is CASSYGQGGTPLHF. CDR3 nucleotides: TGTGCCAGCAGCTACGGACAGGGGGGGACACCCCTCCACTTT. This sequence joins TRBV5-6 and TRBJ1-6, with 10 positions matching TRBD1. CDR3 size: 14 residues. Germline-derived CDR1 and CDR2 are SGHDT and YYEEEE. Trimming took 3 bases from V and 11 from J; bases not matched to a gene: 5.

The chain couples TRBV7-3 to TRBJ2-7; 8 nucleotides agree with TRBD2. V gave up 2 bases and J gave up 4 bases; unmatched junction bases: 7. The CDR3 runs 15 residues. Germline values: CDR1 SGHTA, CDR2 FQGTGA. The CDR3 sequence: CASSLASGSSYEQYF. The CDR3 DNA reads TGTGCCAGCAGCTTAGCAAGCGGGAGTTCGTACGAGCAGTACTTC.

The CDR3 here is CASRQGDQPQHF. CDR3 DNA sequence: TGTGCCAGTAGACAGGGGGATCAGCCCCAGCATTTT. The rearrangement joins TRBV19 to TRBJ1-5, with TRBD1 identical over 8 bases. The germline V gene has CDR1 LNHDA and CDR2 SQIVND (reference sequence). The V segment lost 6 bases and the J segment 5 bases; nucleotides outside the gene matches: 0. The CDR3 has 12 residues.

The V call is TRBV20-1, the J call TRBJ1-2; TRBD1 aligns across 7 bases. The germline V gene has CDR1 DFQATT and CDR2 SNEGSKA (reference sequence). This CDR3 contains 10 residues. V shed 5 bases, J shed 7 bases, and the junction held 1 base outside the gene matches. The CDR3 loop reads CSAGDSGYTF. CDR3 DNA: TGCAGTGCTGGGGACAGTGGCTACACCTTC.

This chain connects TRBV24-1 to TRBJ1-6; D remains unclear. The CDR3 extends over 11 amino acids. Trimming took off 3 bases at V and 10 bases at J, with 3 bases between the two ends. Germline CDR1 KGHDR, CDR2 SFDVKD. CDR3 protein: CATSDPSPLHF. For the CDR3, the DNA is TGTGCCACCAGTGATCCCTCACCCCTCCACTTT.

The V and J genes are TRBV7-3 and TRBJ2-2, with 14 bases identical to TRBD2. The V and J ends lost 6 bases and 6 bases, in that order; junction bases with no gene match: 9. The CDR3 runs to 17 residues. The germline V gene encodes CDR1 SGHTA and CDR2 FQGTGA. The CDR3 region is CASRPTSTSGRAGELFF. For the CDR3, the DNA is TGTGCCAGCAGGCCGACCTCGACTAGCGGGAGGGCCGGGGAGCTGTTTTTT. The full variable domain, in which reference TRBV7-3 and TRBJ2-2 provide the parts outside the CDR3, is GAGVSQTPSNKVTEKGKYVELRCDPISGHTALYWYRQSLGQGPEFLIYFQGTGAADDSGLPNDRFFAVRPEGSVSTLKIQRTERGDSAVYLCASRPTSTSGRAGELFFGEGSRLTVL.

This clone has only one observation. J is TRBJ1-6 and V is TRBV27, with D possibly matching TRBD1 (5 bases). The CDR3 extends over 16 amino acids. From germline, CDR1 is MNHEY and CDR2 SMNVEV (reference sequence). V lost 0 bases and J 14 bases, leaving 20 bases between the germline ends. Written as DNA, the CDR3 is TGTGCCAGCAGTTTATCCCCGGGGACGGCTGTCACAACCCTCCACTTT. This sequence encodes CASSLSPGTAVTTLHF.

This clone was picked up a small number of times. J is TRBJ2-6 and V is TRBV20-1; D not resolved. Germline values: CDR1 DFQATT, CDR2 SNEGSKA (reference sequence). The CDR3 sequence is 13 residues long. With 3 bases removed from V and 2 bases from J, the gap between germline ends came to 5 bases. The CDR3 DNA sequence: TGCAGTGCTAGTCCCCCTGGGGCCAACGTCCTGACTTTC. Translating it yields CSASPPGANVLTF.

The rearrangement links TRBV12-3 or TRBV12-4 to TRBJ1-3; a possible D gene is TRBD1 (6 bases). Trimming left V 10 bases short and J 4 bases short, with 14 bases between. This CDR3 spans 13 amino acids. The CDR3: CATRWGPGNTIYF. In nucleotides, the CDR3 is TGTGCCACCAGGTGGGGGCCAGGAAACACCATATATTTT.

The chain recombines TRBV7-9 with TRBJ1-1; D is undetermined. Germline V gives CDR1 SEHNR, CDR2 FQNEAQ (reference sequence). The CDR3 runs to 13 residues. Trimming removed 0 bases from V and 6 bases from J, with 8 bases in between. CDR3 loop: CASSLARTSEAFF. CDR3 in DNA: TGTGCCAGCAGCTTAGCGAGGACTTCTGAAGCTTTCTTT.

V gene TRBV5-1 combines with J gene TRBJ2-7; a weak D match, TRBD1 (5 bases). Trimming shortened V by 6 bases and J by 3 bases, and 16 bases separated the two germline ends. The CDR3 sequence is 14 residues long. Germline V gene sequence: CDR1 SGHRS, CDR2 YFSETQ. The CDR3 sequence: CASTGSPRFYEQYF. The DNA for the CDR3 is TGCGCCAGCACAGGGTCACCGAGGTTCTACGAGCAGTACTTC.

V usage is TRBV5-1 and J usage is TRBJ2-3; 10 bases match TRBD2. This CDR3 comprises 15 residues. Trimming cost V 2 bases and J 4 bases; bases outside gene matches: 4. CDR1 and CDR2 (germline): SGHRS, YFSETQ. The DNA for the CDR3 is TGCGCCAGCAGCTTTTCCCTAGCGGGAGCAGATACGCAGTATTTT. Protein: CASSFSLAGADTQYF. The full variable domain, completed using reference TRBV5-1 and TRBJ2-3, is KAGVTQTPRYLIKTRGQQVTLSCSPISGHRSVSWYQQTPGQGLQFLFEYFSETQRNKGNFPGRFSGRQFSNSRSEMNVSTLELGDSALYLCASSFSLAGADTQYFGPGTRLTVL.

The CDR3 loop is CASRPTGGVGEKLFF. The CDR3 DNA follows: TGTGCCAGCAGACCCACAGGGGGCGTAGGTGAAAAACTGTTTTTT. This chain uses TRBV28 with TRBJ1-4; 9 bases fit TRBD1. The CDR3 consists of 15 residues. Germline V CDR1 and CDR2: MDHEN, SYDVKM. The V gene end was trimmed by 6 bases and the J gene end by 7 bases; junction bases not matched to a gene: 9.

The sample holds one count of this clone. The chain uses TRBV28 and TRBJ1-1, with D unclear. V lost 6 bases and J 10 bases, leaving 9 bases between the germline ends. The CDR3 length is 10 residues. Per the germline V gene, CDR1 is MDHEN and CDR2 is SYDVKM. In DNA, the CDR3 is TGTGCCAGCAGGGAGGGTAGAGCTTTCTTT. Translated, it gives CASREGRAFF.

The CDR3 coding sequence is TGTGCCAGCAGCTTGAGCCCGGGACAGGGTCTAAAAGGGGCTAATGAAAAACTGTTTTTT. It is translated as CASSLSPGQGLKGANEKLFF. The rearrangement uses TRBV5-5 and TRBJ1-4; 9 bases agree with TRBD1. CDR1 and CDR2 from the germline V gene are SGHKS and YYEKEE (reference sequence). V lost 1 base to trimming and J lost 3 bases; unmatched junction nucleotides: 16. CDR3 size: 20 residues. The full variable domain, its missing parts supplied by reference TRBV5-5 and TRBJ1-4, is DAGVTQSPTHLIKTRGQQVTLRCSPISGHKSVSWYQQVLGQGPQFIFQYYEKEERGRGNFPDRFSARQFPNYSSELNVNALLLGDSALYLCASSLSPGQGLKGANEKLFFGSGTQLSVL.

This clone appeared a single time. This chain uses TRBV2 with TRBJ1-4, with D possibly TRBD1 on 6 matching bases. Germline V gene sequence: CDR1 SNHLY, CDR2 FYNNEI. V was shortened by 4 bases and J by 3 bases, with 9 bases between the two germline ends. The CDR3 consists of 14 residues. CDR3 residues: CASSAGVANEKLFF. CDR3 DNA sequence: TGTGCCAGCAGTGCAGGGGTGGCTAATGAAAAACTGTTTTTT.

The CDR3 protein is CASTPDRANYQPQHF. CDR3 in DNA: TGTGCCAGCACCCCGGACAGGGCGAATTATCAGCCCCAGCATTTT. This sequence joins TRBV6-5 and TRBJ1-5, with 8 bases fitting TRBD1. The V gene end was trimmed by 7 bases and the J gene end by 5 bases; junction bases not matched to a gene: 10. From germline, CDR1 is MNHEY and CDR2 SVGAGI. The CDR3 consists of 15 residues.

V and J are TRBV19 and TRBJ2-7; TRBD2 matches at 7 bases. V was pared by 1 base and J by 2 bases, with 2 bases of the junction left unmatched. The CDR3 consists of 14 residues. Germline V lookup: CDR1 LNHDA, CDR2 SQIVND (reference sequence). The CDR3 nucleotides are TGTGCCAGTAGTATAGCGGGAGGCACCTACGAGCAGTACTTC. It encodes CASSIAGGTYEQYF.